This T cell receptor (beta chain) was captured by sequencing in a study of beta chain features in type 1 diabetes. On the study more broadly: The patients were much like the healthy donors in age, gender and cell yields. Study results and limitations: All four CD4+ subsets from Type 1 diabetes patients carried moderately but significantly shorter TCRB CDR3s. Type 1 diabetes patients showed fewer insertions and more deletions at VDJ junctions.

What was sequenced were expressed TCRB transcripts, since all of the isolated RNA had been reverse transcribed. Method: immunoSEQ multiplex PCR; TCRdb's copy keeps in-frame clones and lacks some. The data contain some 200,000 clones, approximately 16% of them seen just once; the ten biggest clones take up 0.065% to 0.1%. A few counts support this clone. Its antigen is unidentified. The purity of all sorted populations exceeded 98%. V was clipped by 3 bases and J by 5 bases, with 8 bases between them. Germline V CDR1 and CDR2: SGDLS, YYNGEE. The CDR3 runs to 12 residues. The sequence came from a man younger than 40 with type 1 diabetes. Source material: naive CD4+ T cells from blood. This sequence joins TRBV9 and TRBJ1-1; D is undetermined. This CDR3 reads CASSDQRTEAFF. Written as DNA, the CDR3 is TGTGCCAGCAGCGACCAAAGGACTGAAGCTTTCTTT. Based on the CDR3 plus reference TRBV9 and TRBJ1-1, the full variable domain is DSGVTQTPKHLITATGQRVTLRCSPRSGDLSVYWYQQSLDQGLQFLIQYYNGEERAKGNILERFSAQQFPDLHSELNLSSLELGDSALYFCASSDQRTEAFFGQGTRLTVV.